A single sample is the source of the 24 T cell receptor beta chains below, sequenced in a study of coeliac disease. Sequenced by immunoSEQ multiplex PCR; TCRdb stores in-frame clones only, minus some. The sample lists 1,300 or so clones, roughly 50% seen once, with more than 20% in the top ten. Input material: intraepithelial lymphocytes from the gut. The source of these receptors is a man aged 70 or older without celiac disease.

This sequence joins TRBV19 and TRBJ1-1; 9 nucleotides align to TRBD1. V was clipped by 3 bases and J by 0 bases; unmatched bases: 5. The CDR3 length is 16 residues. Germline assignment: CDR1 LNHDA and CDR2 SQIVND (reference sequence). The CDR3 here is CASSIRTGVVNTEAFF. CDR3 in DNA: TGTGCCAGTAGTATCAGGACAGGGGTAGTGAACACTGAAGCTTTCTTT.

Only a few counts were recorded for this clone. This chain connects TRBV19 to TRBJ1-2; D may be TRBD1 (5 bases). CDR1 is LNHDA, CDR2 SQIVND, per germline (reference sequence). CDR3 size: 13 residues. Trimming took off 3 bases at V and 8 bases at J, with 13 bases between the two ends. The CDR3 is CASSMGGFRGYTF. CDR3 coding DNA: TGTGCCAGTAGTATGGGGGGATTTAGGGGCTACACCTTC.

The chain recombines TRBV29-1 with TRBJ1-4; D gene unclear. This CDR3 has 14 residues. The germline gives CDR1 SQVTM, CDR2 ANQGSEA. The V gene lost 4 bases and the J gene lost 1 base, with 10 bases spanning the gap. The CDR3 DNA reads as TGCAGCGTTGGTACAGATATAACTAATGAAAAACTGTTTTTT. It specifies CSVGTDITNEKLFF. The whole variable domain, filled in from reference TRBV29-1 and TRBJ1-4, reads SAVISQKPSRDICQRGTSLTIQCQVDSQVTMMFWYRQQPGQSLTLIATANQGSEATYESGFVIDKFPISRPNLTFSTLTVSNMSPEDSSIYLCSVGTDITNEKLFFGSGTQLSVL.

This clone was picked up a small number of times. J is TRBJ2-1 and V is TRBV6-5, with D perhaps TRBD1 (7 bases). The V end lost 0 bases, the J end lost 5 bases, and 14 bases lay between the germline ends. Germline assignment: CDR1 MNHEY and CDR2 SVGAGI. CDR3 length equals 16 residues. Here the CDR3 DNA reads TGTGCCAGCAGTTACTCGCAGGGGGGCGCGAACAATGAGCAGTTCTTC. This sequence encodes CASSYSQGGANNEQFF.

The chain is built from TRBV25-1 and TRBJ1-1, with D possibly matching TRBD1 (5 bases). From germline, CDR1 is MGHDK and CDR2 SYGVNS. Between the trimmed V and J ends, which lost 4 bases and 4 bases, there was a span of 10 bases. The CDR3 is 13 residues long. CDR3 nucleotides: TGTGCCAGCAGTGGCGCGGGGGTCACTGAAGCTTTCTTT. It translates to CASSGAGVTEAFF.

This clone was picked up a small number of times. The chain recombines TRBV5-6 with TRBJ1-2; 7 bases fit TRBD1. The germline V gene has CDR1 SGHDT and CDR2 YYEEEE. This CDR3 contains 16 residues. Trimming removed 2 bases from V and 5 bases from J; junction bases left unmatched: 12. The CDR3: CASSFGVGTDPYGYTF. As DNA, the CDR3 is TGTGCCAGCAGCTTTGGCGTAGGGACAGATCCGTATGGCTACACCTTC.

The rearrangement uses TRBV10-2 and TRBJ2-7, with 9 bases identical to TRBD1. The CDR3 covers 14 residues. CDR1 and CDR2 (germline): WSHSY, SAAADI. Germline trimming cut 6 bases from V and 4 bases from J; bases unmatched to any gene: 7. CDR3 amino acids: CASRAGTGSYEQYF. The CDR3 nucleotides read TGCGCCAGCAGGGCCGGGACAGGGAGTTACGAGCAGTACTTC.

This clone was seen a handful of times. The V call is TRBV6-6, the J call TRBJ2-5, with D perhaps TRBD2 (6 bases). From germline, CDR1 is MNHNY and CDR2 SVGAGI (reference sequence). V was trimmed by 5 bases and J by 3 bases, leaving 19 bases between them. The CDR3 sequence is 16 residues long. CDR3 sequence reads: CASSGARDSGEETQYF. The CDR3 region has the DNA TGTGCCAGCAGTGGGGCCAGGGACTCGGGGGAAGAGACCCAGTACTTC.

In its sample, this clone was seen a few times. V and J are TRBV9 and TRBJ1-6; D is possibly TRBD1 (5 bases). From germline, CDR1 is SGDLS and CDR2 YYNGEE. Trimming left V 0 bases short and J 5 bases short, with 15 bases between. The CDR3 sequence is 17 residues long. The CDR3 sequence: CASSVGISGSNNSPLHF. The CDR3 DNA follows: TGTGCCAGCAGCGTAGGTATTTCAGGGTCGAATAATTCACCCCTCCACTTT.

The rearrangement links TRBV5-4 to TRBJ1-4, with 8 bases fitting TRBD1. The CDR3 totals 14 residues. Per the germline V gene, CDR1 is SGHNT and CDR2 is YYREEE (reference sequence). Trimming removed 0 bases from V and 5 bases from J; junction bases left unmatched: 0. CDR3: CASSLGDRNEKLFF. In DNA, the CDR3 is TGTGCCAGCAGCTTGGGGGACAGGAATGAAAAACTGTTTTTT.

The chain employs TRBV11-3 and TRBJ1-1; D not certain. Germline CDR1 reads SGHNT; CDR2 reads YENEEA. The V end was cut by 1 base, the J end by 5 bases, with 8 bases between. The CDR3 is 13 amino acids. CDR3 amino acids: CASSLGALTEAFF. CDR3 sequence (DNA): TGTGCCAGCAGCTTAGGGGCTCTGACTGAAGCTTTCTTT.

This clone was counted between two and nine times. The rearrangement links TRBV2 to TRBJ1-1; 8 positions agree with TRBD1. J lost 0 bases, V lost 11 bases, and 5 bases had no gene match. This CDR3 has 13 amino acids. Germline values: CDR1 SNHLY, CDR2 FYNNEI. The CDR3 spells CAHRGGMNTEAFF. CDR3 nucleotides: TGTGCCCACAGGGGGGGTATGAACACTGAAGCTTTCTTT.

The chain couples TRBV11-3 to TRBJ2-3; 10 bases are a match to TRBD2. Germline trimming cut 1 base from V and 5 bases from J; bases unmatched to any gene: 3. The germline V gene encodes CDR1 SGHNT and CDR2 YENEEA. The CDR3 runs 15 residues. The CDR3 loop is CASSLGTSGIDTQYF. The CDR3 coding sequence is TGTGCCAGCAGCTTAGGAACTAGCGGGATAGATACGCAGTATTTT.

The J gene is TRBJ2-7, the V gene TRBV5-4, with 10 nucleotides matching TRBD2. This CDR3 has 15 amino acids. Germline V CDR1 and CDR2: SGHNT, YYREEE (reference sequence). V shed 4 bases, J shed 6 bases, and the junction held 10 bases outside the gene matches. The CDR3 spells CASSPRAGGLVEQYF. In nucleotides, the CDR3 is TGTGCCAGCAGCCCGCGAGCGGGGGGGTTGGTCGAGCAGTACTTC. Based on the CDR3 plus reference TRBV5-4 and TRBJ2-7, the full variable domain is ETGVTQSPTHLIKTRGQQVTLRCSSQSGHNTVSWYQQALGQGPQFIFQYYREEENGRGNFPPRFSGLQFPNYSSELNVNALELDDSALYLCASSPRAGGLVEQYFGPGTRLTVT.

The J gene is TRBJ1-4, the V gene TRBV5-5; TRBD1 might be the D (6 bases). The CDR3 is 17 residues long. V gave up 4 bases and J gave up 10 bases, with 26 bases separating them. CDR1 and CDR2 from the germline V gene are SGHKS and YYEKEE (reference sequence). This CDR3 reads CASSLFPRRAGVAKLFF. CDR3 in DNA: TGTGCCAGCAGCCTCTTCCCCCGTCGGGCAGGGGTGGCAAAACTGTTTTTT.

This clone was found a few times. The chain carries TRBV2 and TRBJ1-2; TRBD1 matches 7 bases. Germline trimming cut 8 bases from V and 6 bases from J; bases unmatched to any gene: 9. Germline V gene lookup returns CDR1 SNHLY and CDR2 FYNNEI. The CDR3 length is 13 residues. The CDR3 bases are TGTGCCAGCGCTGGGACAGCCATGCATGGCTACACCTTC. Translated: CASAGTAMHGYTF.

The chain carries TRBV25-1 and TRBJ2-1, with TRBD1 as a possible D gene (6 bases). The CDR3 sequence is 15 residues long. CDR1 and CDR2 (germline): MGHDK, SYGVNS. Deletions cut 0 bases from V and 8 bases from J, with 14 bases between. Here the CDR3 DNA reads TGTGCCAGCAGTGAATATGTGTCAGGGGACGATGAGCAGTTCTTC. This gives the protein CASSEYVSGDDEQFF.

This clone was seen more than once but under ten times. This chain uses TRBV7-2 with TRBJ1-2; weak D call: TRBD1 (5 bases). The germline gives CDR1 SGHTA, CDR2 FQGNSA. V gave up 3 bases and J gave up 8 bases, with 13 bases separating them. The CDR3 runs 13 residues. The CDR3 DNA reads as TGTGCCAGCAGCTTCCGTGGGGGGGTCGGCTACACCTTC. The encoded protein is CASSFRGGVGYTF.

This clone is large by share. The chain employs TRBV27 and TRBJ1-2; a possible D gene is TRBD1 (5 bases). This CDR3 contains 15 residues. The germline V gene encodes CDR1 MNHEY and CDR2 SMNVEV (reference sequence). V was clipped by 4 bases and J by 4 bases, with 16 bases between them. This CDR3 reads CASSYQPDNSYGYTF. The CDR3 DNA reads TGTGCCAGCAGTTATCAACCGGACAACTCCTATGGCTACACCTTC.

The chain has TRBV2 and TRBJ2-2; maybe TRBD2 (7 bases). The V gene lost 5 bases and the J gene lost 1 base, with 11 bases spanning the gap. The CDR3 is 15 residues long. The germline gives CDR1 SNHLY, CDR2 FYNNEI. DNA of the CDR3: TGTGCCAGCAGTCGGGGGGCCGGGAACACCGGGGAGCTGTTTTTT. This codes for CASSRGAGNTGELFF.

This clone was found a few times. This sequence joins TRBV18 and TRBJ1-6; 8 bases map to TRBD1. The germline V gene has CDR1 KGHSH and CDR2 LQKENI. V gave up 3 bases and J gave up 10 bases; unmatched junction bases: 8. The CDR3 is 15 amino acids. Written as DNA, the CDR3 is TGTGCCAGCTCACCTACACAGGGGGGAGAATCACCCCTCCACTTT. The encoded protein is CASSPTQGGESPLHF.

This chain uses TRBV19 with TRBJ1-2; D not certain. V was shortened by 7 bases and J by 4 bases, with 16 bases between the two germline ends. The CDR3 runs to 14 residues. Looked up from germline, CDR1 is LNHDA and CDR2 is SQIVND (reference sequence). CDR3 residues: CASTQDRGPYGYTF. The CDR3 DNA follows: TGTGCCAGTACCCAAGACCGGGGTCCCTATGGCTACACCTTC.

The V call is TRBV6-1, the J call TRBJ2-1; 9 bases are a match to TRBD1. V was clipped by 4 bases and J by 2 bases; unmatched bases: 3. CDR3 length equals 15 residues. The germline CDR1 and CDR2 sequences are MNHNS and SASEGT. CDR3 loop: CASSADRGAYNEQFF. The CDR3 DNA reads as TGTGCCAGCAGTGCGGACAGGGGAGCCTACAATGAGCAGTTCTTC.

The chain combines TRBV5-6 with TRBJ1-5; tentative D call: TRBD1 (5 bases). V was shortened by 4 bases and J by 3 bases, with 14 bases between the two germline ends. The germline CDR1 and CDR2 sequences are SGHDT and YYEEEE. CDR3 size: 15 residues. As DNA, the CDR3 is TGTGCCAGCAGCCTTCAGGGTGAGTTCAATCAGCCCCAGCATTTT. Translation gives CASSLQGEFNQPQHF.